The T cell receptor (beta chain) described here comes from a study of T cells in localized non-small cell lung cancer. The method was immunoSEQ multiplex PCR; TCRdb's version includes in-frame clones alone and lacks a portion of them. The sample carries some 55,000 clones, approximately 82% recorded once. The CDR3 runs to 15 residues. CDR1 and CDR2 (germline): SGHRS, YFSETQ. Germline trimming cut 4 bases from V and 2 bases from J; bases unmatched to any gene: 3. This chain links TRBV5-1 with TRBJ2-5; TRBD2 aligns across 12 bases. The sample was peripheral blood, taken before any cancer treatment. This TCR was recovered from a female donor older than 55 with stage II squamous cell lung carcinoma. CDR3 bases: TGCGCCAGCAGCCAACTAGCGGGGGGTCAAGAGACCCAGTACTTC. Its translation is CASSQLAGGQETQYF.